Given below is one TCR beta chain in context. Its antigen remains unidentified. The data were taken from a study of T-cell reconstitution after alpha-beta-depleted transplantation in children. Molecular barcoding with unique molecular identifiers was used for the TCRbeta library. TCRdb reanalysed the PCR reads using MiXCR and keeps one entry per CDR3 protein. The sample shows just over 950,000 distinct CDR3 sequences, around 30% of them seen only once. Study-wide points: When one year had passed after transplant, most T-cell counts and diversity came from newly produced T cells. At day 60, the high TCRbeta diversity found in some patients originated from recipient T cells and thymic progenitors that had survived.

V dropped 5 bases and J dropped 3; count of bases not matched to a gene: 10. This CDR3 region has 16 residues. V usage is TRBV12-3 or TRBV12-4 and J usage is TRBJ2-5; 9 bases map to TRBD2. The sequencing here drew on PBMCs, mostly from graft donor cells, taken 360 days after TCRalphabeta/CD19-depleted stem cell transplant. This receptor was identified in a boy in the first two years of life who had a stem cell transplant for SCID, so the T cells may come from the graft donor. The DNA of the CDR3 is TGTGCCAGCAGTATTGGGACTAGCCTAAGGGAAGAGACCCAGTACTTC. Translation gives CASSIGTSLREETQYF.